Below are 4 T cell receptor beta chains sequenced from a single sample in a study of PD-1 blockade in classical Hodgkin lymphoma. Measured with immunoSEQ multiplex PCR; TCRdb has only the in-frame clones, and not every one. The sample lists about 27,000 clones; just under 80% were seen once. Relapse was seen in all patients after autologous stem cell transplantation, and brentuximab vedotin exposure was variable. The starting material was peripheral blood mononuclear cells (PBMCs), obtained before the second cycle of nivolumab. All receptors derive from a human donor with classical Hodgkin lymphoma.

The chain couples TRBV19 to TRBJ1-2, with TRBD1 matching over 7 bases. V lost 7 bases, J lost 7 bases, and 12 bases stayed unmatched. Germline CDR1 reads LNHDA; CDR2 reads SQIVND (reference sequence). CDR3 length: 14 residues. CDR3 residues: CASNAPGQTPGYTF. CDR3 DNA sequence: TGTGCCAGTAACGCTCCGGGACAGACGCCTGGCTACACCTTC.

The rearrangement joins TRBV6-5 to TRBJ1-1; 8 nucleotides match TRBD1. Trimming cost V 4 bases and J 6 bases; bases outside gene matches: 7. This CDR3 comprises 14 residues. Per the germline V gene, CDR1 is MNHEY and CDR2 is SVGAGI. The CDR3 loop reads CASSSGTGVPEAFF. CDR3 DNA: TGTGCCAGCAGTTCCGGGACAGGAGTTCCTGAAGCTTTCTTT.

The rearrangement joins TRBV19 to TRBJ1-3; a weak D match, TRBD1 (5 bases). Germline V CDR1 and CDR2: LNHDA, SQIVND (reference sequence). The ends were cut back, 3 bases at V and 1 base at J, with 10 bases in the middle. The CDR3 has 15 residues. The CDR3 bases are TGTGCCAGTAGTATGATACAGGCATCTGGAAACACCATATATTTT. Amino acid sequence: CASSMIQASGNTIYF.

The V gene is TRBV27, the J gene TRBJ1-5; 7 positions match TRBD1. The germline CDR1 and CDR2 sequences are MNHEY and SMNVEV (reference sequence). This CDR3 region has 17 residues. Germline trimming cut 1 base from V and 2 bases from J; bases unmatched to any gene: 8. CDR3 in DNA: TGTGCCAGCAGTTTATTACCCAGGGGGGGAGGCAATCAGCCCCAGCATTTT. It encodes CASSLLPRGGGNQPQHF.